This TCR beta chain was sequenced during a study of Ad26.COV2.S vaccination and SARS-CoV-2 variants. Regarding the study as a whole: Vaccine and placebo groups showed comparable non-spike TCR breadth. Overall T cell responses may have been underestimated by the analyses of TCR breadth and depth. Greater spike-specific TCR breadth was seen in vaccine recipients than in placebo recipients. Reports say spike-specific CD8+ and CD4+ T cell responses covered substantial breadth after vaccination.

The method was immunoSEQ multiplex PCR; TCRdb's version includes in-frame clones alone and lacks a portion of them. The sample consists of around 100,000 clones, over 60% of them appearing once. Germline V gene lookup returns CDR1 SGHRS and CDR2 YFSETQ. This CDR3 has 16 residues. V dropped 4 bases and J dropped 7; count of bases not matched to a gene: 11. As concerns this clone: Its antigen remains unidentified.

The chain combines TRBV5-1 with TRBJ2-1; 10 positions match TRBD2. The specimen was peripheral blood, collected after recovery from COVID-19. This TCR was recovered from a human donor who had recovered from COVID-19. Written as DNA, the CDR3 is TGCGCCAGCAGCATCGGAGCGGGGGGGCGGTGGAATGAGCAGTTCTTC. Translating gives CASSIGAGGRWNEQFF.